What follows are 16 T cell receptor beta chains derived from one specimen sequenced in a study of regulatory T cells in long-lasting Graves disease. Time point defined: persistent/refractory GD, antithyroid drugs over 5 years with positive TRAb. Isolated PBMC RNA provided the starting material for the TCR library. Library construction for TCR beta used iRepertoire HTBI primers and Arm-PCR of CDR3 regions. TCRdb independently ran MiXCR on the multiplex PCR reads; one entry per CDR3 protein. The sample lists approximately 400,000 distinct CDR3 sequences, around 20% occurring once. Source: peripheral blood mononuclear cells (PBMCs), taken when the disease was refractory, from a patient treated with antithyroid drugs. The source of these receptors is a female donor with Graves disease.

V usage is TRBV29-1 and J usage is TRBJ2-2, with D uncertain. The CDR3 totals 13 residues. Germline V gene lookup returns CDR1 SQVTM and CDR2 ANQGSEA. V dropped 4 bases and J dropped 1 base, with 7 bases sitting between them. The CDR3 nucleotides read TGCAGCGTTGGGTATTTGAACACCGGGGAGCTGTTTTTT. It specifies CSVGYLNTGELFF.

This clonotype was recorded many times. This chain joins TRBV5-1 and TRBJ2-7, with 7 bases fitting TRBD1. Germline V gives CDR1 SGHRS, CDR2 YFSETQ. The CDR3 is 12 residues long. V trimming: 4 bases; J trimming: 6 bases; junction bases outside the gene matches: 4. The CDR3 is CASSQQGSEQYF. In DNA form, the CDR3 reads TGCGCCAGCAGCCAACAGGGGTCCGAGCAGTACTTC.

V is TRBV12-3 or TRBV12-4 and J is TRBJ2-1, with 9 nucleotides matching TRBD2. This CDR3 has 15 residues. The junction had 11 bases not matched to a gene; V was cut back by 2 bases and J by 12 bases. CDR3 sequence reads: CASSLFEVAGERQFF. CDR3 bases: TGTGCCAGCAGTTTATTCGAGGTAGCGGGAGAACGGCAGTTCTTC.

This clonotype was seen ten or more times. The genes are TRBV2 and TRBJ1-4; D gene ambiguous. Germline V gene data show CDR1 as SNHLY and CDR2 as FYNNEI. The CDR3 sequence is 12 residues long. Deletions cut 1 base from V and 8 bases from J, with 5 bases between. CDR3 residues: CASSEEREKLFF. As DNA, the CDR3 is TGTGCCAGCAGTGAAGAACGAGAAAAACTGTTTTTT.

This clonotype was observed many times. The chain links TRBV20-1 to TRBJ2-5; D gene unclear. V lost 6 bases to trimming and J lost 4 bases, with 21 bases between them. Germline V CDR1 and CDR2: DFQATT, SNEGSKA (reference sequence). The CDR3 is 15 amino acids. The CDR3 protein is CSAPETIGRPETQYF. The CDR3 DNA sequence: TGCAGTGCCCCCGAAACTATCGGTCGGCCAGAGACCCAGTACTTC.

The chain carries TRBV13 and TRBJ2-7, with 7 positions matching TRBD1. The CDR3 contains 15 residues. Germline V CDR1 and CDR2: PRHDT, FYEKMQ (reference sequence). V lost 5 bases and J lost 1; bases outside the gene matches: 8. CDR3 protein: CASSPGQSFSYEQYF. The CDR3 DNA sequence: TGTGCCAGCAGCCCGGGACAGAGTTTTTCCTACGAGCAGTACTTC.

The chain has TRBV15 and TRBJ2-5; 7 bases align to TRBD2. Trimming cost V 0 bases and J 0 bases; bases outside gene matches: 7. CDR1 and CDR2 from the germline V gene are LNHNV and YYDKDF (reference sequence). The CDR3 has 17 residues. The CDR3 DNA follows: TGTGCCACCAGCAGAGACCCGCTAGCGGCGTACCAAGAGACCCAGTACTTC. Its protein is CATSRDPLAAYQETQYF.

This clonotype was picked up many times. The rearrangement uses TRBV27 and TRBJ2-7; D assignment may be TRBD1 or TRBD2 (5 bases each). The V and J ends lost 5 bases and 4 bases respectively, with 15 bases between them. The CDR3 loop spans 14 amino acids. Germline CDR1 reads MNHEY; CDR2 reads SMNVEV (reference sequence). CDR3 nucleotides: TGTGCCAGCAGTCCGTGGGGGAATGAATACGAGCAGTACTTC. Protein sequence: CASSPWGNEYEQYF.

This clonotype was counted once. This chain joins TRBV25-1 and TRBJ1-2; perhaps TRBD1 as D (6 bases). This CDR3 region has 14 residues. Germline V gene data show CDR1 as MGHDK and CDR2 as SYGVNS. Deletions cut 0 bases from V and 7 bases from J, with 12 bases between. The CDR3 is CASSEYQGISGYTF. The CDR3 DNA follows: TGTGCCAGCAGTGAATATCAGGGGATAAGTGGCTACACCTTC.

The chain links TRBV27 to TRBJ1-6, with D possibly TRBD1 on 6 matching bases. In germline, CDR1 is MNHEY, CDR2 SMNVEV (reference sequence). This CDR3 is built from 18 residues. The V gene lost 6 bases and the J gene lost 1 base, with 19 bases spanning the gap. This CDR3 reads CASRTGRGVGSYNSPLHF. CDR3 DNA sequence: TGTGCCAGCAGAACCGGAAGGGGGGTTGGATCCTATAATTCACCCCTCCACTTT.

The rearrangement joins TRBV15 to TRBJ2-1, with TRBD2 matching 13 bases. The CDR3 runs to 14 residues. Germline lookup yields CDR1 LNHNV and CDR2 YYDKDF (reference sequence). The ends lost 2 bases at V and 16 bases at J; junction bases unmatched: 8. CDR3 nucleotide sequence: TGTGCCACCAGCAGAACCACTAGCGGGAGGGCCAATTTCTTC. Encoded protein: CATSRTTSGRANFF.

The rearrangement uses TRBV27 and TRBJ2-2; 11 bases match TRBD2. Per the germline V gene, CDR1 is MNHEY and CDR2 is SMNVEV (reference sequence). The ends lost 0 bases at V and 6 bases at J; junction bases unmatched: 6. CDR3 length: 17 amino acids. The CDR3 loop is CASSLSLAGESPGELFF. The CDR3 region has the DNA TGTGCCAGCAGTTTATCACTAGCGGGAGAGTCACCCGGGGAGCTGTTTTTT.

The chain employs TRBV6-2 or TRBV6-3 and TRBJ1-1; D gene unclear. There are 11 residues in the CDR3. V lost 0 bases to trimming and J lost 11 bases, with 7 bases between them. The germline CDR1 and CDR2 sequences are MNHEY and SVGEGT. The CDR3 protein is CASSYSRLAFF. CDR3 sequence (DNA): TGTGCCAGCAGTTACTCCCGCCTGGCTTTCTTT.

There are many counts of this clonotype. The chain joins TRBV7-3 to TRBJ2-5, with 8 bases matching TRBD2. CDR1 and CDR2 (germline): SGHTA, FQGTGA. After removal of 5 bases from V and 7 bases from J, the junction contained 6 bases not matched to a gene. There are 13 residues in the CDR3. In DNA, the CDR3 is TGTGCCAGCAGCCAGACAGCGGGGGCGACCCAGTACTTC. Translation gives CASSQTAGATQYF.

This rearrangement joins TRBV20-1 to TRBJ1-5; D is ambiguous. Deletions cut 3 bases from V and 3 bases from J, with 18 bases between. Germline CDR1 is DFQATT and CDR2 is SNEGSKA (reference sequence). The CDR3 is made up of 16 amino acids. The CDR3 nucleotides are TGCAGTGCTAGGAAGCGGGCAGGCGCTATCAATCAGCCCCAGCATTTT. Amino acids: CSARKRAGAINQPQHF.

As to this clonotype: This is likely an artifact of a read error, given a far larger clone one base away. The chain carries TRBV6-5 and TRBJ1-2, with D tentatively TRBD1 (5 bases). The germline gives CDR1 MNHEY, CDR2 SVGAGI. The CDR3 sequence is 14 residues long. CDR3 residues: CASGYLQGVHGYTF. The CDR3 DNA follows: TGTGCCAGCGGTTATCTCCAGGGCGTCCATGGCTACACCTTC.